This is a list of T cell receptor beta chains from one sample in a study of radiotherapy plus CTLA-4 blockade in lung cancer. Only in-frame clones appear in the TCRdb table, and some are missing; sequencing was by immunoSEQ multiplex PCR. The data show 55,000 or so clones, almost 85% seen once. Sequenced material: peripheral blood, taken from a patient treated with radiotherapy plus ipilimumab. The receptors stem from a human donor with non-small cell lung cancer whose response to radiotherapy plus ipilimumab could not be evaluated. Both conserved end residues are part of each CDR3. D genes are given only for firm matches. Size is omitted from some rows. Given values are once, few, many or a class for expanded clones.

clone size: .
D gene: .
J gene: TRBJ2-1
V gene: TRBV7-6
CDR3 DNA: TGTGCCAGCAGCTCCGGTGATGAGCAGTTCTTC
CDR3 protein: CASSSGDEQFF

clone size: .
D gene: TRBD1
J gene: TRBJ1-1
V gene: TRBV7-8
CDR3 DNA: TGTGCCAGCAGCTTCGCAGGGGGGAACACTGAAGCTTTCTTT
CDR3 protein: CASSFAGGNTEAFF

clone size: .
D gene: TRBD1
J gene: TRBJ2-5
V gene: TRBV19
CDR3 DNA: TGTGCCAGTAGTGGACAGGGTACGACCCAGTACTTC
CDR3 protein: CASSGQGTTQYF

clone size: few
D gene: .
J gene: TRBJ1-1
V gene: TRBV6-1
CDR3 DNA: TGTGCCAGCAGGTTCAGGGAGAACACTGAAGCTTTCTTT
CDR3 protein: CASRFRENTEAFF

clone size: .
D gene: .
J gene: TRBJ1-5
V gene: TRBV2
CDR3 DNA: TGTGCCAGCAGTTCCGGGACACGCAATCAGCCCCAGCATTTT
CDR3 protein: CASSSGTRNQPQHF

clone size: .
D gene: TRBD2
J gene: TRBJ2-3
V gene: TRBV7-8
CDR3 DNA: TGTGCCAGCAGCTTATTCCCGTGGGGGACTAGCGGAGATACGCAGTATTTT
CDR3 protein: CASSLFPWGTSGDTQYF

clone size: .
D gene: TRBD2
J gene: TRBJ2-1
V gene: TRBV5-1
CDR3 DNA: TGCGCCAGCAGCTTGTATCTAGCGGGGGCCTACAATGAGCAGTTCTTC
CDR3 protein: CASSLYLAGAYNEQFF

clone size: .
D gene: TRBD2
J gene: TRBJ2-5
V gene: TRBV9
CDR3 DNA: TGTGCCAGCAGCGTAGGGGCGGGGGGGCGGCCAGAGACCCAGTACTTC
CDR3 protein: CASSVGAGGRPETQYF

clone size: .
D gene: .
J gene: TRBJ2-7
V gene: TRBV2
CDR3 DNA: TGTGCCAGCAGTGAAAAACAGCGCCAGGGGCAGTACTTC
CDR3 protein: CASSEKQRQGQYF

clone size: once
D gene: TRBD1
J gene: TRBJ1-2
V gene: TRBV7-2
CDR3 DNA: TGTGCCAGCAGTACGGACAGGCCTCTCTATGGCTACACCTTC
CDR3 protein: CASSTDRPLYGYTF

clone size: .
D gene: .
J gene: TRBJ2-3
V gene: TRBV30
CDR3 DNA: TGTGCCTGGAGCCTTCCCCCAGATACGCAGTATTTT
CDR3 protein: CAWSLPPDTQYF

clone size: few
D gene: .
J gene: TRBJ2-1
V gene: TRBV27
CDR3 DNA: TGTGCCACGAGGCTTTTTAATGAGCAGTTCTTC
CDR3 protein: CATRLFNEQFF

clone size: few
D gene: TRBD2
J gene: TRBJ2-2
V gene: TRBV19
CDR3 DNA: TGTGCCAGTAGAGTAGCGGGAGTGGTCGCCACCGGGGAGCTGTTTTTT
CDR3 protein: CASRVAGVVATGELFF

clone size: many
D gene: TRBD1
J gene: TRBJ2-7
V gene: TRBV4-3
CDR3 DNA: TGCGCCAGCAGCCAGGCTATCCCGGGACAGGGGACGGACGAGCAGTACTTC
CDR3 protein: CASSQAIPGQGTDEQYF